These T cell receptor beta chains were read from a single sample in a study of CD8+ T cells in alopecia areata. Measured with immunoSEQ multiplex PCR; TCRdb has only the in-frame clones, and not every one. The sample lists approximately 210,000 clones, about 64% occurring once. This sample comprised CD4+ T cells sorted from blood, obtained at week 4, from a patient treated with tofacitinib. These TCRs come from a human donor with alopecia areata. Both conserved end residues are part of each CDR3. The D gene is left open where the match is weak. Some rows mark clone size as missing; the rest say once, few, many or name a class of expanded clone.

>TRBV6-6|-|TRBJ1-2|TRBD1
TGTGCCAGCAGACAAGTGACAGGGAACTATGGCTACACCTTC
CASRQVTGNYGYTF
>TRBV2|-|TRBJ2-1|-
TGTGCCAGCAAGGGGACCTTGGGCAATGAGCAGTTCTTC
CASKGTLGNEQFF
>TRBV7-8|-|TRBJ1-1|-
TGTGCCAGCAGCAGTTACGCAGATGCAGCTTTCTTT
CASSSYADAAFF
>TRBV5-1|-|TRBJ2-5|-
TGCGCCAGCAGGTCCTTAGGCGCTTCGGGAGAGACCCAGTACTTC
CASRSLGASGETQYF
>TRBV10-3|-|TRBJ2-2|TRBD1
TGTGCCATAGGGACAGAGACCTACGGGGAGCTGTTTTTT
CAIGTETYGELFF
>TRBV7-9|few|TRBJ1-3|-
TGTGCCAGCAGCTTAGGGTCCGGAAACACCATATATTTT
CASSLGSGNTIYF
>TRBV29-1|once|TRBJ1-2|-
TGCAGCGTTGCCGGGAACTATGGCTACACCTTC
CSVAGNYGYTF
>TRBV14|-|TRBJ1-6|-
TGTGCCAGCAGCCAAGATAGGGGTACTTACAATTCACCCCTCCACTTT
CASSQDRGTYNSPLHF
>TRBV5-1|-|TRBJ1-1|TRBD1
TGCGCCAGCAAAGACAGGGTAGGGACTGAAGCTTTCTTT
CASKDRVGTEAFF
>TRBV7-2|-|TRBJ2-1|TRBD1
TGTGCCAGCAGCCTAAAGTCGGGACAGGGGATCGAGCAGTTCTTC
CASSLKSGQGIEQFF
>TRBV19|-|TRBJ1-5|-
TGTGCCAGTAGCCTACGAGGGGCGACGTATCAGCCCCAGCATTTT
CASSLRGATYQPQHF
>TRBV30|-|TRBJ1-4|TRBD1
TGTGCCTGGAGTCAGGGGGCGGAAAAACTGTTTTTT
CAWSQGAEKLFF
>TRBV19|-|TRBJ2-1|-
TGTGCCAGTAGTATCCCGGACTCTCCGTGGGCAGGGCAGTTCTTC
CASSIPDSPWAGQFF
>TRBV5-6|-|TRBJ1-2|-
TGTGCCAGCAGCTTGCAGGAGACCTATGGCTACACCTTC
CASSLQETYGYTF
>TRBV10-3|few|TRBJ2-3|TRBD2
TGTGCCACCTGCCCAGGCGGGGGACCCGATACGCAGTATTTT
CATCPGGGPDTQYF
>TRBV2|-|TRBJ1-6|-
TGTGCCAGCAAAGTAGGGTACTCACCCCTCCACTTT
CASKVGYSPLHF
>TRBV27|-|TRBJ2-5|-
TGTGCCAGCAGTTTAGCGAAGGGAGAGACCCAGTACTTC
CASSLAKGETQYF
>TRBV4-3|-|TRBJ1-2|-
TGCGCCAGCAGCCAACGGGACGGTTATGGCTACACCTTC
CASSQRDGYGYTF
>TRBV18|-|TRBJ1-1|TRBD1
TGTGCCAGCTCACTTACCGGGACAGGGAACACTGAAGCTTTCTTT
CASSLTGTGNTEAFF
>TRBV4-1|few|TRBJ1-4|-
TGCGCCAGCAGCCAAGTTCAGGGAGGGGCGAACACTGAAAAACTGTTTTTT
CASSQVQGGANTEKLFF
>TRBV29-1|-|TRBJ1-1|-
TGCAGCGCCCGACGGGGGAACACTGAAGCTTTCTTT
CSARRGNTEAFF
>TRBV2|-|TRBJ1-6|-
TGTGCCAGCAGCACCAATACTAGATCACCCCTCCACTTT
CASSTNTRSPLHF
>TRBV7-2|-|TRBJ1-6|TRBD1
TGTGCCAGCAGCTCGGGACAGGGAGATCGTTCACCCCTCCACTTT
CASSSGQGDRSPLHF
>TRBV28|-|TRBJ2-7|TRBD1
TGTGCCAGCACCGCGGCTGGACAGGTATTATGGGAGCAGTACTTC
CASTAAGQVLWEQYF
>TRBV5-1|-|TRBJ2-1|TRBD2
TGCGCCAGCAGCTTGTTCAGCGGGGGGGCCAACAATGAGCAGTTCTTC
CASSLFSGGANNEQFF
>TRBV30|-|TRBJ1-3|-
TGTGCCTGGAGTACGGGAAACGCTGGAAACACCATATATTTT
CAWSTGNAGNTIYF
>TRBV4-1|-|TRBJ2-6|-
TGCGCCAGCAGCGTGTGGGCTGGGGCCAACGTCCTGACTTTC
CASSVWAGANVLTF
>TRBV29-1|-|TRBJ1-2|-
TGCAGCGTTGACAGTGGGGGCCGCGGCTACACCTTC
CSVDSGGRGYTF
>TRBV4-1|-|TRBJ1-1|-
TGCGCCAGCAGCCGGTCCCATGGGGCGGGGGCGAACGCTGAAGCTTTCTTT
CASSRSHGAGANAEAFF
>TRBV6-6|-|TRBJ1-1|-
TGTGCCAGCAGCCCTTCGGTCAGACAACGTAGCACTGAAGCTTTCTTT
CASSPSVRQRSTEAFF
>TRBV6-5|-|TRBJ2-5|-
TGTGCCAGCACCCCGCGAAGGACGGCCCAAGAGACCCAGTACTTC
CASTPRRTAQETQYF
>TRBV5-1|few|TRBJ2-7|-
TGCGCCAGCAGCTTGGACCTCTCCTACGAGCAGTACTTC
CASSLDLSYEQYF
>TRBV4-1|-|TRBJ2-3|TRBD2
TGCGCCAGCAGCCGTACTAGCGGGGGGGCGGAAGATACGCAGTATTTT
CASSRTSGGAEDTQYF
>TRBV5-1|few|TRBJ2-2|TRBD1
TGCGCCAGCAGCAAAGGGACAGCGAACACCGGGGAGCTGTTTTTT
CASSKGTANTGELFF
>TRBV10-3|-|TRBJ2-2|-
TGTGCCATCACCCAAGACAGGAACACCGGGGAGCTGTTTTTT
CAITQDRNTGELFF
>TRBV7-2|-|TRBJ2-7|-
TGTGCCAGCACCCCCTCCGGGACTGGTTACTCCTACGAGCAGTACTTC
CASTPSGTGYSYEQYF
>TRBV2|-|TRBJ2-7|-
TGTGCCAGCACCCGTGGACCGGCCTACGAGCAGTACTTC
CASTRGPAYEQYF
>TRBV29-1|once|TRBJ1-4|-
TGCAGCGTTGGGGGACCAACTAATGAAAAACTGTTTTTT
CSVGGPTNEKLFF
>TRBV7-2|once|TRBJ1-5|-
TGTGCCAGCAGCTCCCGGGGGGCAGGTCAGCCCCAGCATTTT
CASSSRGAGQPQHF
>TRBV7-2|-|TRBJ2-5|TRBD2
TGTGCCAGCAGCCTCGCCGGGGGGGGTCGTCAAGAGACCCAGTACTTC
CASSLAGGGRQETQYF
>TRBV10-3|-|TRBJ1-1|-
TGTGCCATCAGTAGGTGGGGGGGGCCTGCTTTCTTT
CAISRWGGPAFF
>TRBV4-3|once|TRBJ2-4|TRBD1
TGCGCCAGCAGCCAAGATCTCCGGGACAGGGAATACAAAAACATTCAGTACTTC
CASSQDLRDREYKNIQYF
>TRBV11-2|few|TRBJ1-6|-
TGTGCCAGCAGCTTAGCTTCGAGATCACCCCTCCACTTT
CASSLASRSPLHF
>TRBV2|-|TRBJ1-5|TRBD1
TGTGCCAGCAGGGGACAGGGGGCTAGCAATCAGCCCCAGCATTTT
CASRGQGASNQPQHF